Listed here are 17 T cell receptor beta chains from one sample, sequenced in a study of OX40 agonist ivuxolimab in advanced cancers. Library preparation used the immunoSEQ multiplex PCR assay. TCRdb took over this immuneACCESS table, retaining in-frame rearrangements with V and J assigned. Such tables are incomplete; in checked studies, under half of the missing clones stem from an unresolved V gene, and the remainder is unexplained. The sample contains about 50,000 clones, 89% of them found a single time. Of the sample, roughly 12% is held by the ten largest clones. Sequenced here: CD4+ or CD8+ T cells sorted from blood, sampled in a trial of the OX40 agonist ivuxolimab. Every receptor here comes from an adult with an advanced solid tumor such as melanoma, head and neck, liver or kidney cancer.

This clone has only one observation. The chain couples TRBV9 to TRBJ2-7; unclear D gene. Germline lookup yields CDR1 SGDLS and CDR2 YYNGEE. This CDR3 has 14 amino acids. Trimming pared 3 bases from V and 1 base from J, leaving 11 bases between. The CDR3 DNA is TGTGCCAGCAGCGACCAGGACGGTTCCTACGAGCAGTACTTC. As protein: CASSDQDGSYEQYF.

This rearrangement joins TRBV18 to TRBJ2-1, with 11 bases matching TRBD2. After removal of 5 bases from V and 7 bases from J, the junction contained 7 bases not matched to a gene. This CDR3 has 15 residues. Germline V gene sequence: CDR1 KGHSH, CDR2 LQKENI. CDR3 amino acids: CASSSTSGGENEQFF. CDR3 in DNA: TGTGCCAGCTCATCTACTAGCGGGGGTGAGAATGAGCAGTTCTTC.

This clone is deemed medium-sized. The rearrangement uses TRBV30 and TRBJ1-1, with a weak D call TRBD1 (5 bases). Germline CDR1 reads GTSNPN; CDR2 reads SVGIG (reference sequence). This CDR3 contains 13 residues. Trimming left V 3 bases short and J 0 bases short, with 8 bases between. CDR3: CAWRGRMNTEAFF. The CDR3 region has the DNA TGTGCCTGGAGGGGGCGGATGAACACTGAAGCTTTCTTT. The full variable domain, rest sourced from reference TRBV30 and TRBJ1-1, is SQTIHQWPATLVQPVGSPLSLECTVEGTSNPNLYWYRQAAGRGLQLLFYSVGIGQISSEVPQNLSASRPQDRQFILSSKKLLLSDSGFYLCAWRGRMNTEAFFGQGTRLTVV.

This clone was seen a few times. This chain connects TRBV6-6 to TRBJ2-7; a weak D match, TRBD1 (5 bases). The V end lost 5 bases, the J end lost 0 bases, and 8 bases lay between the germline ends. The CDR3 extends over 13 amino acids. The germline V gene has CDR1 MNHNY and CDR2 SVGAGI (reference sequence). The CDR3 loop is CASSPDSSYEQYF. The CDR3 region has the DNA TGTGCCAGCAGTCCCGACAGCTCCTACGAGCAGTACTTC.

The rearrangement joins TRBV28 to TRBJ1-5; 8 nucleotides align to TRBD1. This CDR3 is built from 16 residues. V was clipped by 0 bases and J by 3 bases; unmatched bases: 4. Germline V gene sequence: CDR1 MDHEN, CDR2 SYDVKM. The CDR3 region is CASSLWGTGLNQPQHF. The CDR3 bases are TGTGCCAGCAGTTTATGGGGGACAGGCCTCAATCAGCCCCAGCATTTT.

Written as DNA, the CDR3 is TGTGCCAGCAGCGTAGGCACCCAAGAGACCCAGTACTTC. It yields the protein CASSVGTQETQYF. This rearrangement joins TRBV9 to TRBJ2-5; D remains ambiguous. The CDR3 length is 13 residues. The germline CDR1 and CDR2 sequences are SGDLS and YYNGEE. V was trimmed by 0 bases and J by 1 base, leaving 4 bases between them.

V usage is TRBV28 and J usage is TRBJ2-7, with D possibly being TRBD2 (5 bases). Looked up from germline, CDR1 is MDHEN and CDR2 is SYDVKM. The V and J ends lost 5 bases and 0 bases respectively, with 17 bases between them. The CDR3 extends over 16 amino acids. As DNA, the CDR3 is TGTGCCAGCAGTGCCCAGACTACCAAGGTCTCCTACGAGCAGTACTTC. This sequence encodes CASSAQTTKVSYEQYF.

The chain employs TRBV15 and TRBJ2-3; TRBD2 is a possible D gene (6 bases). CDR3 length: 15 amino acids. Trimming removed 0 bases at V and 1 base at J, with 8 bases between. Germline CDR1 LNHNV, CDR2 YYDKDF (reference sequence). Here the CDR3 reads CATSRETGGTDTQYF. The CDR3 DNA sequence: TGTGCCACCAGCAGAGAAACGGGGGGCACAGATACGCAGTATTTT. Full variable domain (outside the CDR3, taken from reference TRBV15 and TRBJ2-3): DAMVIQNPRYQVTQFGKPVTLSCSQTLNHNVMYWYQQKSSQAPKLLFHYYDKDFNNEADTPDNFQSRRPNTSFCFLDIRSPGLGDTAMYLCATSRETGGTDTQYFGPGTRLTVL.

The chain is built from TRBV6-1 and TRBJ2-1; D is perhaps TRBD1 or TRBD2 (5 bases each). Trimming cost V 4 bases and J 8 bases, with 27 bases left between them. This CDR3 is built from 18 residues. Germline CDR1 is MNHNS and CDR2 is SASEGT. DNA of the CDR3: TGTGCCAGCAGTGCCCGGGACCCAGACTCCTCTGGAATCCATGAGCAGTTCTTC. It specifies CASSARDPDSSGIHEQFF.

This chain uses TRBV7-9 with TRBJ2-2, with D unclear. The CDR3 covers 12 residues. Germline CDR1 reads SEHNR; CDR2 reads FQNEAQ (reference sequence). V shed 2 bases and J shed 7 bases, with 5 bases lying between them. The CDR3 DNA sequence: TGTGCCAGCAGCTTACCCGGCGGGGAGCTGTTTTTT. Amino acids: CASSLPGGELFF.

The V call is TRBV5-5, the J call TRBJ1-1; possibly TRBD1 for D (6 bases). The V and J ends lost 4 bases and 3 bases respectively, with 31 bases between them. The V gene's germline CDR1 is SGHKS and CDR2 YYEKEE (reference sequence). The CDR3 spans 20 residues. The CDR3 DNA reads TGTGCCAGCAGCCTGGTGGGGGGGATTTGGGACACAAAGGACGACACTGAAGCTTTCTTT. This codes for CASSLVGGIWDTKDDTEAFF.

The rearrangement links TRBV6-1 to TRBJ1-5, with D maybe TRBD1 (6 bases). The CDR3 covers 15 residues. From germline, CDR1 is MNHNS and CDR2 SASEGT. Trimming removed 6 bases at V and 0 bases at J, with 12 bases between. As DNA, the CDR3 is TGTGCCAGCAGACCGACAGGATATAGCAATCAGCCCCAGCATTTT. Its protein is CASRPTGYSNQPQHF.

This chain connects TRBV9 to TRBJ1-2; possible D gene TRBD1, 5 bases. Germline V lookup: CDR1 SGDLS, CDR2 YYNGEE. CDR3 length equals 15 residues. V was pared by 3 bases and J by 3 bases, with 15 bases between. This chain's CDR3 is CASSGGPGGHYGYTF. The DNA for the CDR3 is TGTGCCAGCAGCGGGGGCCCGGGAGGGCACTATGGCTACACCTTC.

The CDR3 DNA reads TGCGCCAGCAGCCAGGGACTGAACTCCTACAATGAGCAGTTCTTC. It encodes CASSQGLNSYNEQFF. The rearrangement uses TRBV4-3 and TRBJ2-1; weak D call: TRBD2 (6 bases). CDR1 is LGHNA and CDR2 is YSLEER in the germline V gene. Trimming left V 3 bases short and J 0 bases short, with 9 bases between. The CDR3 consists of 15 residues.

This sequence joins TRBV23-1 and TRBJ1-4, with D possibly TRBD1 on 5 matching bases. TRBV23-1 qualifies as an ORF whose function is uncertain. The CDR3 spans 13 residues. V lost 9 bases, J lost 6 bases, and 14 bases lay in between. Here the CDR3 DNA reads TGCGCCAGGTCAAGAGGGGCGGATGAAAAACTGTTTTTT. Protein: CARSRGADEKLFF.

The chain combines TRBV9 with TRBJ1-2, with 7 bases matching TRBD1. The germline gives CDR1 SGDLS, CDR2 YYNGEE. This CDR3 has 16 amino acids. V dropped 3 bases and J dropped 4; count of bases not matched to a gene: 12. The CDR3 DNA sequence: TGTGCCAGCAGCGAAACCGGGACAGCAGCGTTCTATGGCTACACCTTC. It translates to CASSETGTAAFYGYTF.

The chain recombines TRBV29-1 with TRBJ2-5, with D possibly TRBD1 on 6 matching bases. The CDR3 runs to 16 residues. Germline V gene sequence: CDR1 SQVTM, CDR2 ANQGSEA. V was trimmed by 6 bases and J by 0 bases, leaving 20 bases between them. DNA for the CDR3: TGCAGCGTGTTGGTCTGGACAGTCTCGTACCAAGAGACCCAGTACTTC. It is translated as CSVLVWTVSYQETQYF.